This is a list of T cell receptor beta chains from one sample in a study of blood T cell repertoires in COVID-19. Profiled with immunoSEQ multiplex PCR; TCRdb holds only in-frame clones, not every one. The table records about 170,000 clones, more than 70% of them present only once. Sample: peripheral blood. The source is a man aged 50 or older who had recovered from COVID-19. Both conserved end residues are part of each CDR3. Fields, in order: CDR3 length, clone size, D gene, J gene, V gene, CDR3 DNA, CDR3 protein. A D gene is named only where the DNA matches it firmly. Only some rows state a clone size, as once, few, many or a class for expanded clones.

16	once	TRBD2	TRBJ2-1	TRBV19	TGTGCCAGTAGTATCATGGGGACTAGCACATACAATGAGCAGTTCTTC	CASSIMGTSTYNEQFF
13	.	TRBD1	TRBJ2-7	TRBV6-6	TGTGCCAGCAGCCTAGACAGGGCCTACGAGCAGTACTTC	CASSLDRAYEQYF
20	.	TRBD1	TRBJ1-5	TRBV11-3	TGTGCCAGCAGCTTAGAAACGGGGGACAGGGGTGCCTTTAGCAATCAGCCCCAGCATTTT	CASSLETGDRGAFSNQPQHF
22	.	TRBD1	TRBJ1-4	TRBV7-8	TGTGCCAGCAGCTTTCATAGGGAATCGTTACAGGACAGGGGGTCAACTAATGAAAAACTGTTTTTT	CASSFHRESLQDRGSTNEKLFF
16	.	.	TRBJ2-7	TRBV6-1	TGTGCCAGCAGTGAATGGACTAACGATAGGGCCTACGAGCAGTACTTC	CASSEWTNDRAYEQYF
11	.	.	TRBJ2-2	TRBV24-1	TGTGCCACCAGTGATGTAGGGGAGCTGTTTTTT	CATSDVGELFF
15	.	TRBD1	TRBJ2-1	TRBV25-1	TGTGCCAGCAGGGGTCCGGGACAGATGATGGGTGAGCAGTTCTTC	CASRGPGQMMGEQFF
15	.	TRBD1	TRBJ2-7	TRBV6-2/TRBV6-3	TGTGCCAGCAGTTACCCCTCGGCAGGGGGCGGCGAGCAGTACTTC	CASSYPSAGGGEQYF
14	.	.	TRBJ2-3	TRBV5-4	TGTGCCAGCAGCTTGGGGGCTCGCACAGATACGCAGTATTTT	CASSLGARTDTQYF
16	once	TRBD1	TRBJ2-1	TRBV7-3	TGTGCCAGCAGCTTAAGTATACAGGGGTTGGGCAATGAGCAGTTCTTC	CASSLSIQGLGNEQFF
15	.	.	TRBJ2-5	TRBV11-2	TGTGCCAGCAGCTTAGGGCAGGTCGAGTGGGAGACCCAGTACTTC	CASSLGQVEWETQYF
16	.	.	TRBJ2-7	TRBV12-1	TGTGCCAGCAGACAACCCACAGGCCCTTTCTCCTACGAGCAGTACTTC	CASRQPTGPFSYEQYF
14	once	.	TRBJ1-2	TRBV6-5	TGTGCCAGCAGTTACTCTCCAGGGAACTATGGCTACACCTTC	CASSYSPGNYGYTF
13	.	.	TRBJ1-4	TRBV6-2/TRBV6-3	TGTGCCAGCAGTTTTCAAGTTGGCGAAAAACTGTTTTTT	CASSFQVGEKLFF
16	.	TRBD1	TRBJ1-2	TRBV6-5	TGTGCCAGCAGTTACGGGTTGAGGGGACAGGGGGATGGCTACACCTTC	CASSYGLRGQGDGYTF
17	.	.	TRBJ2-2	TRBV5-1	TGCGCCAGCAGCTTGGGTAGGGGGACACTGAACACCGGGGAGCTGTTTTTT	CASSLGRGTLNTGELFF
15	.	TRBD2	TRBJ2-5	TRBV7-3	TGTGCCAGCAGCTTATATGCTAGCGGGCCGGGGGCCCAGTACTTC	CASSLYASGPGAQYF
14	.	.	TRBJ2-3	TRBV5-1	TGCGCCAGCAGCTTGGACTCCCTCACAGATACGCAGTATTTT	CASSLDSLTDTQYF
16	.	TRBD1	TRBJ2-1	TRBV6-5	TGTGCCAGCAGTTACAATAGACAGGGGAGAAACAATGAGCAGTTCTTC	CASSYNRQGRNNEQFF
13	.	TRBD1	TRBJ1-2	TRBV6-1	TGTGCCAGCAGTGATACAGGGGCTGGAGGCTACACCTTC	CASSDTGAGGYTF
14	.	TRBD1	TRBJ2-2	TRBV6-5	TGTGCCAGCTGCCGACAGGGGCACACCGGGGAGCTGTTTTTT	CASCRQGHTGELFF
13	.	.	TRBJ2-3	TRBV24-1	TGTGCCACCAGTGATGAGGGAGCAGATACGCAGTATTTT	CATSDEGADTQYF
16	.	TRBD2	TRBJ2-7	TRBV7-2	TGTGCCAGCAACGGGGGGGCGGGAGGAACCCCTTACGAGCAGTACTTC	CASNGGAGGTPYEQYF
15	.	TRBD1	TRBJ1-1	TRBV28	TGTGCCAGCCCTATCCCGGGACAGGGGGCAAGTGAAGCTTTCTTT	CASPIPGQGASEAFF
12	.	.	TRBJ1-5	TRBV25-1	TGTGCCAGCAGCGGTAGCAATCAGCCCCAGCATTTT	CASSGSNQPQHF
15	.	TRBD1	TRBJ2-7	TRBV6-2/TRBV6-3	TGTGCCAGCAGCCTAGGCGGGACAGGGTCCTACGAGCAGTACTTC	CASSLGGTGSYEQYF
13	.	TRBD2	TRBJ2-7	TRBV28	TGTGCCAGCAGTTTTGGGCGGGGGGGGGCGCAGTACTTC	CASSFGRGGAQYF
14	.	.	TRBJ1-1	TRBV7-2	TGTGCCAGCAGCGACACGTCCCTGGGCACTGAAGCTTTCTTT	CASSDTSLGTEAFF
14	.	.	TRBJ1-1	TRBV7-9	TGTGCCAGCAGCTTGGTTGGGGGGAGAACTGAAGCTTTCTTT	CASSLVGGRTEAFF
15	.	TRBD1	TRBJ2-3	TRBV5-1	TGCGCCAGCAAAGGGGGCTGGTCAAACACAGATACGCAGTATTTT	CASKGGWSNTDTQYF
16	.	.	TRBJ1-1	TRBV6-5	TGTGCCAGCAGTTACAGTAGTTACAGCATGAACACTGAAGCTTTCTTT	CASSYSSYSMNTEAFF
15	.	.	TRBJ2-6	TRBV7-3	TGTGCCAGCAGCTTAACTCTTCTTGGGGCCAACGTCCTGACTTTC	CASSLTLLGANVLTF
20	.	TRBD2	TRBJ2-7	TRBV18	TGTGCCAGCTCACCATACTCTTTGGGGTTGTCTAGCGGCCTCTCCTACGAGCAGTACTTC	CASSPYSLGLSSGLSYEQYF
15	.	.	TRBJ1-1	TRBV6-5	TGTGCCAGCAGTTACCGGACTGGAAGGGTGGCTGAAGCTTTCTTT	CASSYRTGRVAEAFF
16	.	TRBD2	TRBJ2-1	TRBV28	TGTGCCAGCAGCCAAGGTGGGCTAGCGGACTACAATGAGCAGTTCTTC	CASSQGGLADYNEQFF
15	.	.	TRBJ2-7	TRBV7-6	TGTGCCAGCAGCTTAGACGAGGTCAGGGCATACGAGCAGTACTTC	CASSLDEVRAYEQYF
17	.	TRBD1	TRBJ1-3	TRBV5-1	TGCGCCAGCAGCTTGGGGGGACAGGGTGTCACTGGAAACACCATATATTTT	CASSLGGQGVTGNTIYF
15	.	.	TRBJ2-3	TRBV5-1	TGCGCCAGCAGCTTGGAGCGGGCTAGCACAGATACGCAGTATTTT	CASSLERASTDTQYF
14	.	.	TRBJ1-3	TRBV27	TGTGCCAGCAGTTTATCGTACAGAGGAAACACCATATATTTT	CASSLSYRGNTIYF
14	.	.	TRBJ2-7	TRBV18	TGTGCCAGCTCAGGGCTGGACTCCTCCTACGAGCAGTACTTC	CASSGLDSSYEQYF
16	.	.	TRBJ1-3	TRBV6-1	TGTGCCAGCAGTGCTGTGCCAGGGATCTCTGGAAACACCATATATTTT	CASSAVPGISGNTIYF
14	.	.	TRBJ2-2	TRBV6-1	TGTGCCAGCAGTGACCGGGGGAACACCGGGGAGCTGTTTTTT	CASSDRGNTGELFF
14	.	TRBD1	TRBJ2-7	TRBV7-9	TGTGCCAGCAGTCCCGACAGGGTAGGGGGCGAGCAGTACTTC	CASSPDRVGGEQYF
13	.	.	TRBJ2-5	TRBV5-4	TGTGCCAGCAAAAAGGGGGTCCAAGAGACCCAGTACTTC	CASKKGVQETQYF
14	.	TRBD1	TRBJ1-4	TRBV10-3	TGTGCCATCAGCCCGGGACAGGGTAATGAAAAACTGTTTTTT	CAISPGQGNEKLFF
14	.	.	TRBJ2-7	TRBV9	TGTGCCAGCAGCGTCGAAACGGGACACTACGAGCAGTACTTC	CASSVETGHYEQYF
16	.	.	TRBJ2-4	TRBV5-6	TGTGCCAGCAGCTTGGGCCAGGGGTTAGCCAAAAACATTCAGTACTTC	CASSLGQGLAKNIQYF
17	.	TRBD2	TRBJ2-5	TRBV13	TGTGCCAGCAGCTTAGAAGGGAGCGGGAGGTCCCAAGAGACCCAGTACTTC	CASSLEGSGRSQETQYF
16	.	TRBD2	TRBJ2-3	TRBV4-1	TGCGCCAGCAGCCAAGTGGGGGGGGGACGGGCAGATACGCAGTATTTT	CASSQVGGGRADTQYF
14	once	TRBD1	TRBJ2-7	TRBV7-6	TGTGCCAGCAGCCGGGACAGGGGGTCCCACGAGCAGTACTTC	CASSRDRGSHEQYF
17	.	.	TRBJ1-5	TRBV6-2/TRBV6-3	TGTGCCAGCAGTTACGGGGCGGACTACTATAGCAATCAGCCCCAGCATTTT	CASSYGADYYSNQPQHF